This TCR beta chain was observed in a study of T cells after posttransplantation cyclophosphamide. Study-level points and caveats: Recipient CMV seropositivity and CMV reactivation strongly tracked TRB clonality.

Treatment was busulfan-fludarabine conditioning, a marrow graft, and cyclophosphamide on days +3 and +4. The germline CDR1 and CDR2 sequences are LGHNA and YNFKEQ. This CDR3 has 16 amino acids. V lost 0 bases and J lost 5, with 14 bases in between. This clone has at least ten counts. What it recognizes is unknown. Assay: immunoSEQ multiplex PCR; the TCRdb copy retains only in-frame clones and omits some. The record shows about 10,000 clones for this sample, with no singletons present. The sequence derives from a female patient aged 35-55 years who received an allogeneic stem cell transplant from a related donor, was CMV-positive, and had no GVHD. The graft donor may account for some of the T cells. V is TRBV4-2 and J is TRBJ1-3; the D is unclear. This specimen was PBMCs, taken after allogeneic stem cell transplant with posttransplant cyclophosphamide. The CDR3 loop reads CASSQDARKSRNTIYF. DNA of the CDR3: TGTGCCAGCAGCCAAGATGCCAGAAAGTCAAGAAACACCATATATTTT.